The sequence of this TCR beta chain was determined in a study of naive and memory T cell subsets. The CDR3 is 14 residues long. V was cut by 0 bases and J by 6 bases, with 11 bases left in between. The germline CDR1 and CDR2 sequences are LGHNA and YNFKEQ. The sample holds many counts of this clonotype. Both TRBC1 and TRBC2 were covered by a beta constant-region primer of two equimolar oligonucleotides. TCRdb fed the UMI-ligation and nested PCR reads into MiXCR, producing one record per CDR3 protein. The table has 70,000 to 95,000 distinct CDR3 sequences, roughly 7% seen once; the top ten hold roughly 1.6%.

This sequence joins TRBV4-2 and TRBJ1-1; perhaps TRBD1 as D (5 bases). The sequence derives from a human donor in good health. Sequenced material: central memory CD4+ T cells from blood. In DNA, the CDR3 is TGTGCCAGCAGCCAAGATACAGGTCTCCCTGAAGCTTTCTTT. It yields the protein CASSQDTGLPEAFF.